This T cell receptor beta chain emerged from a study of blood T cell repertoires in COVID-19. The germline V and J ends were trimmed by 5 bases and 2 bases, with 9 bases remaining between them. The CDR3 spans 13 residues. This clone has only one observation. In the study's own analysis: Quantification of nucleated cells was approximated via reference gene primer amplification. Assay: immunoSEQ multiplex PCR; the TCRdb copy retains only in-frame clones and omits some. V, J and clone size are those of that table, while D and trimming were read from the DNA. The sample holds about 3,800 clones, approximately 91% seen once.

The rearrangement joins TRBV12-3 or TRBV12-4 to TRBJ1-1; weak D call: TRBD1 (5 bases). Sequences were obtained from peripheral blood. The receptor's source is a man over 45 with active COVID-19. The CDR3 nucleotides read TGTGCCAGCAGTGCGGGGGGAAACACTGAAGCTTTCTTT. Protein sequence: CASSAGGNTEAFF.